This TCR beta chain was recorded in a study of control samples from healthy donors and cancer patients. Clones were read by immunoSEQ multiplex PCR, and TCRdb kept only the in-frame ones, dropping some. The sample has 90,000 to 150,000 clones, roughly 90% seen once. Germline CDR1 and CDR2: SGHRS and YFSETQ. J lost 0 bases, V lost 4 bases, and 5 bases had no gene match. This CDR3 has 15 residues. The chain carries TRBV5-1 and TRBJ2-7, with 9 positions matching TRBD1. This receptor was identified in a woman under 30 in good health. Sequenced sample: blood. CDR3 DNA: TGCGCCAGCAGCCCAGACAGGGGGGGCTCCTACGAGCAGTACTTC. Protein sequence: CASSPDRGGSYEQYF. The variable domain in full, completed from reference TRBV5-1 and TRBJ2-7, reads KAGVTQTPRYLIKTRGQQVTLSCSPISGHRSVSWYQQTPGQGLQFLFEYFSETQRNKGNFPGRFSGRQFSNSRSEMNVSTLELGDSALYLCASSPDRGGSYEQYFGPGTRLTVT.